The next 3 T cell receptor beta chains were all read from a single sample in a study of Ad26.COV2.S vaccination and SARS-CoV-2 variants. This sample's treatment: 19 received Ad26.COV2.S at low or high dose, single or two shots; about 5 received placebo; per-sample allocation not given. Sampling took place 63 days after the first vaccine or placebo injection. TCRdb's copy holds only in-frame clones and misses some; the assay was immunoSEQ multiplex PCR. The sample consists of about 350,000 clones, around 83% of them appearing once. The source material was peripheral blood, sampled in a trial of Ad26.COV2.S vaccine versus placebo. These receptors were collected from a person between 18 and 59 years old who received the Ad26.COV2.S COVID-19 vaccine or a placebo.

V is TRBV5-6 and J is TRBJ2-1; D is ambiguous. Trimming shortened V by 0 bases and J by 8 bases, and 9 bases separated the two germline ends. The CDR3 has 13 amino acids. CDR1 SGHDT and CDR2 YYEEEE come from the germline V gene. For the CDR3, the DNA is TGTGCCAGCAGCTTGGTTTTCCCCGATGAGCAGTTCTTC. It codes for CASSLVFPDEQFF.

The chain recombines TRBV3-1 (or the pseudogene TRBV3-2) with TRBJ1-1; D remains ambiguous. V lost 6 bases and J 5 bases, leaving 10 bases between the germline ends. The CDR3 contains 12 residues. Germline-derived CDR1 and CDR2 are LGHDT and YNNKEL (reference sequence). CDR3 sequence reads: CASSNPPTEAFF. Here the CDR3 DNA reads TGTGCCAGCAGTAATCCCCCGACTGAAGCTTTCTTT.

Regarding this clone: Other nucleotide sequences from this sample produce the same CDR3. The rearrangement joins TRBV11-3 to TRBJ1-1; D gene unclear. The CDR3 extends over 13 amino acids. V was pared by 1 base and J by 2 bases, with 5 bases between. CDR1 is SGHNT and CDR2 is YENEEA in the germline V gene. This CDR3 is CASSLVANTEAFF. Here the CDR3 DNA reads TGTGCCAGCAGCTTAGTGGCAAACACTGAAGCTTTCTTT.